This TCR beta chain is drawn from a study of cytomegalovirus exposure and HLA in healthy donors. Broader study findings: Because they were indistinguishable, some V segments, including TRBV6-2 and TRBV6-3, were excluded. The records held CMV serostatus as the only immune exposure information. From TCR beta sequences, most subjects' HLA-A and HLA-B alleles were reportedly predicted accurately. Highest at DRB1 and lowest at HLA-C, TCR association rates differed among HLA loci in a later analysis.

This clone showed up just once. The antigen remains unidentified. Different DNA sequences within this sample yield the same CDR3. The CDR3 sequence is 14 residues long. V was pared by 1 base and J by 5 bases, with 11 bases between. Looked up from germline, CDR1 is LNHNV and CDR2 is YYDKDF (reference sequence). Both 60 Vbeta primers and 13 Jbeta primers went into the PCR. Assay used: immunoSEQ multiplex PCR; TCRdb lists only in-frame clones, some missing. The data contain some 170,000 clones, roughly 79% of them singletons. This rearrangement joins TRBV15 to TRBJ1-1; D is unresolved. The sequence was collected from a woman between 45 and 65 years old in good health and CMV-seronegative. The material sequenced was PBMCs. CDR3 nucleotides: TGTGCCACCAGCAGAGTTGGAGGGAGTACTGAAGCTTTCTTT. Its translation: CATSRVGGSTEAFF.